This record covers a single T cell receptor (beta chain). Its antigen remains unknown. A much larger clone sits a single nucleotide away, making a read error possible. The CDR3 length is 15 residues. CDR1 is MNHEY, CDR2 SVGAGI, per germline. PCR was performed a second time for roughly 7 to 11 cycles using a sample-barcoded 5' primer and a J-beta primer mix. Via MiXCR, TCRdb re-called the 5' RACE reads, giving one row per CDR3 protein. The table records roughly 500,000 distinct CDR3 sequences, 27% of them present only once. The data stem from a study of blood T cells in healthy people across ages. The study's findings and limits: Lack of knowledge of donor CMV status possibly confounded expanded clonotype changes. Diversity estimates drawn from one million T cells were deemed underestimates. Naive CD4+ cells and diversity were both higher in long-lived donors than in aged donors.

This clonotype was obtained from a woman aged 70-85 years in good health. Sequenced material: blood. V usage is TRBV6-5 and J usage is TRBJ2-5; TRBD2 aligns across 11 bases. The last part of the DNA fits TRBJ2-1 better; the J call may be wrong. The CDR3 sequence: CASSILAGVMNEQFF. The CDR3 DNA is TGTGCCAGCAGTATACTAGCGGGGGTGATGAATGAGCAGTTCTTC.